A single sample gave rise to the 19 T cell receptor beta chains below, sequenced in a study of T-cell reconstitution after alpha-beta-depleted transplantation in children (TCRdb year 2016). Broader findings and caveats from the paper: The frequencies of hyperexpanded clones fell over the following months, and after one year, T-cell counts and TCRbeta diversity were mostly attributed to newly produced T cells.

Libraries were constructed by PCR. For sequencing, an Illumina HiSeq 2500 was employed. Molecular barcoding was employed in the preparation of TCR libraries, with unique molecular identifiers being used to normalize TCRbeta repertoire quantification. TCRdb reworked the public reads: Q25 trimming with fastp, MiXCR clone assembly, productive beta chains retained. Duplicate CDR3 protein sequences are folded into a single record with the most common DNA and genes. This sample holds 330,000 or so distinct CDR3 sequences; 6% to 10% were observed only once. The top ten clonotypes cover approximately 8.6% of the sample. These receptors lack a known antigen. According to the study, the label for this sample's treatment or condition signals: allogeneic hematopoietic cell transplantation with graft depleted of TCRalphabeta T cells and CD19 B cells. The sample here was peripheral blood, taken 360 days after TCRalphabeta/CD19-depleted stem cell transplant. The receptors were sampled from a female patient aged 2-9 years who had a stem cell transplant for Fanconi anemia, so the T cells may come from the graft donor.

This clonotype was seen at least ten times. This chain uses TRBV9 with TRBJ2-7; tentatively, D is TRBD1 (7 bases). Germline V gene sequence: CDR1 SGDLS, CDR2 YYNGEE. V was trimmed by 0 bases and J by 5 bases, leaving 15 bases between them. The CDR3 covers 15 residues. This chain's CDR3 is CASSVGQGGFDEQYF. CDR3 sequence (DNA): TGTGCCAGCAGCGTAGGACAGGGAGGCTTCGACGAGCAGTACTTC.

This clonotype was observed at least ten times. The chain links TRBV7-6 to TRBJ2-2; no clear D gene. Germline V gives CDR1 SGHVS, CDR2 FNYEAQ. The V gene lost 1 base and the J gene lost 8 bases, with 17 bases spanning the gap. There are 16 residues in the CDR3. In nucleotides, the CDR3 is TGTGCCAGCAGCTTAGATGGAGTCTATCTGAGTGGGGAGCTGTTTTTT. Its protein product is CASSLDGVYLSGELFF.

This clonotype has ten or more counts. CDR3 bases: TGTGCCAGCAGCCCCGCGGCGGGTAGCGGGGGAGTGGATACGCAGTATTTT. Translation: CASSPAAGSGGVDTQYF. The chain uses TRBV7-2 and TRBJ2-3, with TRBD2 matching 9 bases. This CDR3 is built from 17 residues. Trimming removed 5 bases from V and 6 bases from J; junction bases left unmatched: 15. CDR1 and CDR2 (germline): SGHTA, FQGNSA.

This clonotype was observed many times. This chain links TRBV29-1 with TRBJ1-2; possible D gene TRBD1, 5 bases. V lost 1 base and J 6 bases, leaving 9 bases between the germline ends. CDR3 length: 12 amino acids. The germline V gene encodes CDR1 SQVTM and CDR2 ANQGSEA. For the CDR3, the DNA is TGCAGCGTTGAAGGGCAGGGCGATGGCTACACCTTC. Translation: CSVEGQGDGYTF.

This clonotype has at least ten counts. The chain carries TRBV7-9 and TRBJ2-5, with 10 positions matching TRBD2. Germline CDR1 and CDR2: SEHNR and FQNEAQ (reference sequence). This CDR3 comprises 14 residues. V dropped 4 bases and J dropped 4; count of bases not matched to a gene: 3. The CDR3 DNA sequence: TGTGCCAGCAGCTCTAGCGGGAGTGCAGAGACCCAGTACTTC. This gives the protein CASSSSGSAETQYF.

CDR3 region: CASSPRDRGLGRGEFF. In DNA, the CDR3 is TGTGCCAGCTCACCCCGGGACAGGGGGTTGGGAAGAGGGGAGTTCTTC. The J gene is TRBJ2-1, the V gene TRBV18; 11 positions match TRBD1. The CDR3 has 16 residues. Germline trimming cut 3 bases from V and 14 bases from J; bases unmatched to any gene: 15. The germline V gene has CDR1 KGHSH and CDR2 LQKENI. Filled out from reference TRBV18 and TRBJ2-1, the complete variable domain reads NAGVMQNPRHLVRRRGQEARLRCSPMKGHSHVYWYRQLPEEGLKFMVYLQKENIIDESGMPKERFSAEFPKEGPSILRIQQVVRGDSAAYFCASSPRDRGLGRGEFFGPGTRLTVL.

In its sample, this clonotype was seen many times. This chain joins TRBV10-3 and TRBJ2-3; TRBD2 agrees at 7 bases. Unmatched junction bases numbered 4, after V lost 5 bases and J lost 2 bases. The CDR3 spans 14 residues. Germline assignment: CDR1 ENHRY and CDR2 SYGVKD. The CDR3 DNA follows: TGTGCCATCAGTCGGGGGGAACTCACAGATACGCAGTATTTT. Its protein is CAISRGELTDTQYF.

Here the CDR3 reads CASSEIPGSGHF. In DNA form, the CDR3 reads TGTGCCAGCAGTGAAATCCCGGGCTCGGGTCATTTT. This rearrangement joins TRBV6-1 to TRBJ1-5; D is unresolved. Trimming removed 2 bases at V and 16 bases at J, with 15 bases between. CDR3 length: 12 residues. CDR1 is MNHNS, CDR2 SASEGT, per germline.

This clonotype was detected ten times or more. The V gene is TRBV27, the J gene TRBJ2-1; no firm D call. Germline assignment: CDR1 MNHEY and CDR2 SMNVEV (reference sequence). The V end was cut by 6 bases, the J end by 7 bases, with 13 bases between. There are 13 residues in the CDR3. The DNA for the CDR3 is TGTGCCAGCAGCTTGGTTCTTGGGAATGAGCAGTTCTTC. This translates into CASSLVLGNEQFF.

The table lists this clonotype with many counts. The chain is built from TRBV3-1 and TRBJ2-5; 8 bases fit TRBD2. This CDR3 has 15 amino acids. The germline V gene encodes CDR1 LGHDT and CDR2 YNNKEL (reference sequence). V lost 7 bases and J lost 5; bases outside the gene matches: 12. This CDR3 reads CASTRTSGSMETQYF. CDR3 DNA: TGTGCCAGCACCCGCACTAGCGGCTCGATGGAGACCCAGTACTTC.

This clonotype was found a few times. The V and J genes are TRBV6-1 and TRBJ2-5; 9 nucleotides line up with TRBD2. CDR3 length: 15 residues. From germline, CDR1 is MNHNS and CDR2 SASEGT. V shed 6 bases and J 5 bases; nucleotides not matched to a gene: 10. The CDR3 here is CASSTGTSFVETQYF. The CDR3 DNA follows: TGTGCCAGCAGCACCGGGACTAGCTTCGTGGAGACCCAGTACTTC.

This clonotype was observed a few times. This rearrangement joins TRBV7-6 to TRBJ2-3; no definite D call. The CDR3 runs to 17 residues. Trimming left V 1 base short and J 8 bases short, with 22 bases between. Germline V gene data show CDR1 as SGHVS and CDR2 as FNYEAQ. The CDR3 DNA sequence: TGTGCCAGCAGCTTAGGGGGAACTCTGGTAAACCTAGGTACGCAGTATTTT. As protein: CASSLGGTLVNLGTQYF.

This clonotype was seen many times. The chain joins TRBV10-3 to TRBJ2-7, with D tentatively TRBD1 (5 bases). CDR1 and CDR2 (germline): ENHRY, SYGVKD. V lost 2 bases to trimming and J lost 2 bases, with 13 bases between them. This CDR3 has 15 residues. The CDR3 sequence is CAISETSDSPYEQYF. CDR3 nucleotides: TGTGCCATCAGTGAGACCTCCGACAGTCCCTACGAGCAGTACTTC.

At least ten counts were recorded for this clonotype. The chain combines TRBV20-1 with TRBJ1-6; no definite D call. Germline V gene sequence: CDR1 DFQATT, CDR2 SNEGSKA (reference sequence). The CDR3 sequence is 12 residues long. Between the trimmed V and J ends, which lost 3 bases and 9 bases, there was a span of 9 bases. CDR3 nucleotides: TGCAGTGCTAGCCCCCAGGTTTCACCCCTCCACTTT. It yields the protein CSASPQVSPLHF.

This clonotype was seen ten or more times. The chain links TRBV12-3 or TRBV12-4 to TRBJ2-2, with D perhaps TRBD1 or TRBD2 (5 bases each). Trimming shortened V by 5 bases and J by 7 bases, and 20 bases separated the two germline ends. The length of the CDR3 is 16 residues. DNA for the CDR3: TGTGCCAGCAGTCCCGGGTGGGGGACGGTCGGCGGGGAGCTGTTTTTT. Translation: CASSPGWGTVGGELFF.

The gene calls are TRBV15 and TRBJ2-7; 7 positions match TRBD1. CDR1 is LNHNV, CDR2 YYDKDF, per germline (reference sequence). The CDR3 loop spans 15 amino acids. The V segment lost 5 bases and the J segment 4 bases; nucleotides outside the gene matches: 11. Here the CDR3 reads CATSLRRDSPYEQYV. The CDR3 region has the DNA TGTGCCACCAGCTTACGCCGGGACAGCCCTTACGAGCAGTACGTC.

This clonotype was found a few times. The CDR3 protein is CASSLQLAPDTQYF. CDR3 bases: TGTGCCAGCAGCCTCCAACTAGCCCCAGATACGCAGTATTTT. The V and J genes are TRBV7-2 and TRBJ2-3; D perhaps matches TRBD2 (6 bases). CDR1 is SGHTA and CDR2 is FQGNSA in the germline V gene. V lost 5 bases, J lost 4 bases, and 13 bases lay in between. CDR3 length: 14 residues.

Notes on this clonotype: This may stem from a read error, because a much larger clone lies one nucleotide away. The CDR3 protein is CTSSPTLDGYTF. As DNA, the CDR3 is TGTACCAGCAGTCCCACTTTGGATGGCTACACCTTC. The chain employs TRBV2 and TRBJ1-2; D unresolved. There are 12 residues in the CDR3. Germline values: CDR1 SNHLY, CDR2 FYNNEI. The full variable domain, with the rest looked up from reference TRBV2 and TRBJ1-2, is EPEVTQTPSHQVTQMGQEVILRCVPISNHLYFYWYRQILGQKVEFLVSFYNNEISEKSEIFDDQFSVERPDGSNFTLKIRSTKLEDSAMYFCTSSPTLDGYTFGSGTRLTVV.

The V call is TRBV20-1, the J call TRBJ1-3; TRBD1 is a possible D gene (5 bases). The CDR3 is made up of 16 amino acids. Germline values: CDR1 DFQATT, CDR2 SNEGSKA (reference sequence). V shed 3 bases and J shed 0 bases, with 15 bases lying between them. The CDR3 DNA sequence: TGCAGTGCTAGTGGACACAGGTCCTACTCTGGAAACACCATATATTTT. This codes for CSASGHRSYSGNTIYF.